This T cell receptor (beta chain) is from a study of blood T cell repertoires in COVID-19. The wider study: PBMCs, B-cell-depleted T cells, or T cells were the source of the cDNA or gDNA that made up the material.

Germline V gene sequence: CDR1 SGHNT, CDR2 YENEEA. This CDR3 contains 13 residues. The germline V and J ends were trimmed by 1 base and 7 bases, with 8 bases remaining between them. Study members were between roughly 18 and 89 years old and lived in approximately 25 US regions. Participants' own reports of clinical history determined their cohort assignment. In the study's own analysis: Estimated nucleated cell counts came from reference gene primer amplification. Sequenced by immunoSEQ multiplex PCR; TCRdb stores in-frame clones only, minus some. V, J and clone size are taken as reported in that table, and D and trimming were inferred from the DNA itself. The sample includes about 280,000 clones, roughly 91% seen only once; the top ten take under 2.5%.

The sequence was obtained from an older woman in a cohort exposed to, infected with or recovered from COVID-19 (not recorded which). The chain employs TRBV11-3 and TRBJ2-1; tentatively, D is TRBD2 (6 bases). Sequencing was carried out using PBMCs or T cells enriched from blood (not recorded which). The CDR3 DNA reads TGTGCCAGCAGCTTAGGGGGGAGGAATGAGCAGTTCTTC. This codes for CASSLGGRNEQFF.